What follows describes a single TCR beta chain. Its antigen is unidentified. This record belongs to a study of cytomegalovirus exposure and HLA in healthy donors. Study conclusions and caveats: Presence/absence analyses rested on an assumption that sequencing depth was roughly uniform across donors.

This CDR3 has 15 residues. The V gene lost 4 bases and the J gene lost 6 bases, with 19 bases spanning the gap. CDR1 and CDR2 (germline): SGHNT, YENEEA. The PCR employed 60 Vbeta primers together with 13 Jbeta primers. Assay used: immunoSEQ multiplex PCR; TCRdb lists only in-frame clones, some missing. The table has over 200,000 clones, 70% to 85% seen once. The V call is TRBV11-3, the J call TRBJ2-7; D is ambiguous. This sequence originates from a middle-aged woman in good health and CMV-seronegative. Sequenced input: PBMCs. Here the CDR3 DNA reads TGTGCCAGCAGCTCCCGGGTCGAAGTACGTTCCGAGCAGTACTTC. It codes for CASSSRVEVRSEQYF.